What follows are 6 T cell receptor beta chains derived from one specimen sequenced in a study of control samples from healthy donors and cancer patients. Method: immunoSEQ multiplex PCR; TCRdb's copy keeps in-frame clones and lacks some. The sample lists fewer than 200,000 clones; 85% to 90% were seen once. The sample taken for sequencing was blood. All receptors derive from a man aged 25 to 40 in good health.

V usage is TRBV5-6 and J usage is TRBJ2-5; D gene ambiguous. The CDR3 covers 12 residues. Trimming removed 1 base at V and 8 bases at J, with 9 bases between. CDR1 SGHDT and CDR2 YYEEEE come from the germline V gene. Here the CDR3 DNA reads TGTGCCAGCAGCTTGACTGGTATAACCCAGTACTTC. Translated: CASSLTGITQYF.

The genes are TRBV6-5 and TRBJ1-2; no firm D call. The CDR3 is 13 amino acids. The ends were cut back, 4 bases at V and 4 bases at J, with 10 bases in the middle. Germline V gene lookup returns CDR1 MNHEY and CDR2 SVGAGI. DNA for the CDR3: TGTGCCAGCAGTTCTCTCGGAGGCTATGGCTACACCTTC. This translates into CASSSLGGYGYTF.

This clone is a singleton in its sample. This chain joins TRBV7-2 and TRBJ1-3; D is unclear. The germline V gene has CDR1 SGHTA and CDR2 FQGNSA. Deletions cut 3 bases from V and 8 bases from J, with 5 bases between. The CDR3 has 11 residues. CDR3 amino acids: CASSLSDTIYF. The CDR3, as DNA: TGTGCCAGCAGCTTGTCGGACACCATATATTTT.

This clone was found a few times. The rearrangement links TRBV5-4 to TRBJ1-4, with 9 bases aligning to TRBD1. The CDR3 runs 16 residues. Losses at the gene ends were 4 bases for V and 2 bases for J; bases not matched to a gene: 6. Looked up from germline, CDR1 is SGHNT and CDR2 is YYREEE (reference sequence). The CDR3 bases are TGTGCCAGCAGCCAACAGGGGGCGTCTACTAATGAAAAACTGTTTTTT. This gives the protein CASSQQGASTNEKLFF.

V gene TRBV29-1 combines with J gene TRBJ1-4, with 7 bases that match TRBD1. Trimming cost V 6 bases and J 4 bases; bases outside gene matches: 11. Germline CDR1 SQVTM, CDR2 ANQGSEA. CDR3 length equals 15 residues. CDR3 in DNA: TGCAGCGTCACGACAGGGAGACGTAGTAATGAAAAACTGTTTTTT. Translation: CSVTTGRRSNEKLFF.

This clone appeared once. The V call is TRBV19, the J call TRBJ2-7; TRBD2 might be the D (6 bases). Looked up from germline, CDR1 is LNHDA and CDR2 is SQIVND (reference sequence). CDR3 length: 16 amino acids. V lost 1 base and J lost 7, with 20 bases in between. The CDR3 coding sequence is TGTGCCAGTAGTATAGGGAGGGGCGCAGGGTCCGGGGAGCAGTACTTC. Translating gives CASSIGRGAGSGEQYF. The full variable domain, completed using reference TRBV19 and TRBJ2-7, is DGGITQSPKYLFRKEGQNVTLSCEQNLNHDAMYWYRQDPGQGLRLIYYSQIVNDFQKGDIAEGYSVSREKKESFPLTVTSAQKNPTAFYLCASSIGRGAGSGEQYFGPGTRLTVT.